This TCR beta chain was sequenced during a study of T cells in Graves' hyperthyroidism and ophthalmopathy. Overall study findings and caveats: Ophthalmopathy could be told apart from stable hyperthyroidism with a 13 V-J model.

For this clonotype: Its antigen is unidentified.

The TCR beta CDR3 regions underwent amplification using RNA transcripts as the source. The HTBI set primed first-round TCR CDR3 RT-PCR. TCRdb ran MiXCR on the multiplex PCR reads and lists one entry per CDR3 protein. The sample has approximately 870,000 distinct CDR3 sequences, around 38% seen once; the top ten hold 8% to 9%. Per the germline V gene, CDR1 is DFQATT and CDR2 is SNEGSKA (reference sequence). V lost 3 bases and J 8 bases, leaving 4 bases between the germline ends. The CDR3 totals 10 residues. No ophthalmopathy progression within 18 months constituted stable Graves' hyperthyroidism. These patients, aged 18 to 65, had recently diagnosed hyperthyroidism lasting under 2 months. About 10 ml fresh peripheral blood yielded the PBMCs.

The source material was blood. The chain links TRBV20-1 to TRBJ2-2, with D unresolved. This receptor was taken from a man younger than 35 with Graves' hyperthyroidism. The CDR3, as DNA: TGCAGTGCTAGTGCTGGGGAGCTGTTTTTT. Translated: CSASAGELFF.